The 19 T cell receptor beta chains presented below share a single source sample, sequenced in a study of blood T cell repertoires in COVID-19. Assay used: immunoSEQ multiplex PCR; TCRdb lists only in-frame clones, some missing. The data show 250,000 to 350,000 clones, roughly 91% seen once. The sequenced sample consisted of PBMCs or T cells enriched from blood (not recorded which). The receptor set was obtained from a woman aged 60 to 75 in a cohort exposed to, infected with or recovered from COVID-19 (not recorded which).

The V gene is TRBV11-3, the J gene TRBJ2-1, with 11 bases aligning to TRBD2. The CDR3 consists of 16 residues. Germline CDR1 reads SGHNT; CDR2 reads YENEEA. J was trimmed by 6 bases and V by 1 base; bases with no gene match: 5. CDR3 amino acids: CASSLGLAGGPNEQFF. The CDR3 DNA sequence: TGTGCCAGCAGCTTAGGCCTAGCGGGAGGTCCCAATGAGCAGTTCTTC.

The V and J genes are TRBV6-5 and TRBJ1-1, with D perhaps TRBD1 (5 bases). Germline V gene sequence: CDR1 MNHEY, CDR2 SVGAGI. The ends were cut back, 0 bases at V and 0 bases at J, with 11 bases in the middle. The CDR3 length is 16 residues. DNA of the CDR3: TGTGCCAGCAGTTACTCCCGAAAGGGGATGAACACTGAAGCTTTCTTT. It yields the protein CASSYSRKGMNTEAFF.

The chain is built from TRBV20-1 and TRBJ2-1; D is perhaps TRBD2 (6 bases). Germline V gene sequence: CDR1 DFQATT, CDR2 SNEGSKA (reference sequence). This CDR3 is 16 amino acids long. V was cut by 3 bases and J by 2 bases, with 17 bases left in between. CDR3: CSASSASEDTYNEQFF. The CDR3 DNA reads as TGCAGTGCTAGTTCGGCTAGCGAAGACACCTACAATGAGCAGTTCTTC.

The chain recombines TRBV3-1 (or the pseudogene TRBV3-2) with TRBJ2-1, with TRBD2 identical over 10 bases. The CDR3 spans 15 residues. J gave up 10 bases and V 4 bases, and 10 bases lay outside the gene matches. In germline, CDR1 is LGHDT, CDR2 YNNKEL (reference sequence). CDR3 protein: CASSLKLAGDREQFF. CDR3 sequence (DNA): TGTGCCAGCAGCCTCAAGCTAGCGGGAGACCGGGAGCAGTTCTTC.

The rearrangement uses TRBV28 and TRBJ2-1; possibly TRBD1 for D (5 bases). V was cut by 3 bases and J by 3 bases, with 9 bases left in between. The CDR3 runs 14 residues. Germline V gives CDR1 MDHEN, CDR2 SYDVKM. DNA of the CDR3: TGTGCCAGCAGTTTCAGGGCAGGCTACAATGAGCAGTTCTTC. Encoded protein: CASSFRAGYNEQFF.

The chain has TRBV6-5 and TRBJ2-5; D might be TRBD2 (7 bases). Per germline, CDR1 MNHEY and CDR2 SVGAGI. The CDR3 contains 14 residues. V was trimmed by 2 bases and J by 5 bases, leaving 12 bases between them. The CDR3 spells CASSYGGAGETQYF. CDR3 in DNA: TGTGCCAGCAGTTACGGGGGGGCGGGTGAGACCCAGTACTTC.

This clone showed up just once. The J gene is TRBJ1-5, the V gene TRBV28; 9 bases fit TRBD1. Trimming at V came to 6 bases and at J to 3 bases, leaving 6 bases not matched to a gene. The CDR3 runs 15 residues. The germline V gene encodes CDR1 MDHEN and CDR2 SYDVKM. The DNA of the CDR3 is TGTGCCAGCAGCCTAGGACAGGGGCCCAATCAGCCCCAGCATTTT. It encodes CASSLGQGPNQPQHF.

This clone turned up a few times. The chain couples TRBV5-6 to TRBJ2-7, with 7 bases that match TRBD2. The CDR3 has 16 residues. V was clipped by 0 bases and J by 2 bases; unmatched bases: 8. CDR1 SGHDT and CDR2 YYEEEE come from the germline V gene. The CDR3 loop reads CASSLERVGGAYEQYF. The DNA of the CDR3 is TGTGCCAGCAGCTTGGAGCGCGTGGGAGGGGCCTACGAGCAGTACTTC.

This sequence joins TRBV29-1 and TRBJ2-7; D possibly corresponds to TRBD1 (5 bases). The germline CDR1 and CDR2 sequences are SQVTM and ANQGSEA. The CDR3 has 15 amino acids. Trimming removed 0 bases at V and 5 bases at J, with 17 bases between. The CDR3 sequence is CSVEDRVGVRDEQYF. The CDR3 DNA reads TGCAGCGTTGAAGATCGGGTAGGGGTTCGGGACGAGCAGTACTTC.

The V gene is TRBV2, the J gene TRBJ1-3; D is possibly TRBD1 (5 bases). This CDR3 has 13 residues. Germline CDR1 is SNHLY and CDR2 is FYNNEI. Trimming removed 11 bases at V and 1 base at J, with 12 bases between. The CDR3 bases are TGTGCCGGCGGGACTTTTTCTGGAAACACCATATATTTT. Protein product: CAGGTFSGNTIYF.

The rearrangement joins TRBV6-1 to TRBJ2-7; 9 bases match TRBD1. The CDR3 sequence is 15 residues long. Germline CDR1 MNHNS, CDR2 SASEGT. The V gene end was trimmed by 2 bases and the J gene end by 6 bases; junction bases not matched to a gene: 8. CDR3 in amino acids: CASSENRDRVAEQYF. CDR3 DNA sequence: TGTGCCAGCAGTGAAAACCGGGACAGGGTCGCCGAGCAGTACTTC.

The rearrangement joins TRBV29-1 to TRBJ2-3; 10 positions agree with TRBD2. Germline V CDR1 and CDR2: SQVTM, ANQGSEA. The junction had 15 bases not matched to a gene; V was cut back by 8 bases and J by 4 bases. The CDR3 extends over 16 amino acids. In nucleotides, the CDR3 is TGCAGCTCCAAAGCGGGAGGGCCATTCAGTTCAGATACGCAGTATTTT. This codes for CSSKAGGPFSSDTQYF.

The chain couples TRBV4-1 to TRBJ1-4; 7 bases fit TRBD1. Losses at the gene ends were 1 base for V and 0 bases for J; bases not matched to a gene: 8. The length of the CDR3 is 18 residues. Germline CDR1 and CDR2: MGHRA and YSYEKL. DNA of the CDR3: TGCGCCAGCAGCCAAGTCCGGGACAGAAGTGCAACTAATGAAAAACTGTTTTTT. It is translated as CASSQVRDRSATNEKLFF.

V and J are TRBV11-2 and TRBJ2-1, with TRBD2 identical over 10 bases. Germline V gene data show CDR1 as SGHAT and CDR2 as FQNNGV. J gave up 6 bases and V 0 bases, and 14 bases lay outside the gene matches. The CDR3 covers 19 residues. Here the CDR3 DNA reads TGTGCCAGCAGCTTAGATCTAATTAGGGCAAGCGGGAGGGCCAATGAGCAGTTCTTC. This sequence encodes CASSLDLIRASGRANEQFF.

The genes are TRBV30 and TRBJ2-7; D is perhaps TRBD2 (6 bases). The CDR3 runs to 15 residues. Germline CDR1 GTSNPN, CDR2 SVGIG (reference sequence). The ends were cut back, 3 bases at V and 1 base at J, with 16 bases in the middle. The CDR3 DNA sequence: TGTGCCTGGAGGACCACCGGGACTCCTTCCTACGAGCAGTACTTC. Translation gives CAWRTTGTPSYEQYF.

The J gene is TRBJ2-1, the V gene TRBV7-9; 7 positions agree with TRBD2. CDR1 SEHNR and CDR2 FQNEAQ come from the germline V gene (reference sequence). The ends lost 1 base at V and 3 bases at J; junction bases unmatched: 3. The CDR3 spans 15 residues. CDR3 sequence reads: CASSLEGGSYNEQFF. Written as DNA, the CDR3 is TGTGCCAGCAGCTTAGAAGGCGGGAGCTACAATGAGCAGTTCTTC.

The chain combines TRBV15 with TRBJ2-5; perhaps TRBD1 as D (6 bases). Per germline, CDR1 LNHNV and CDR2 YYDKDF (reference sequence). With 0 bases removed from V and 7 bases from J, the gap between germline ends came to 15 bases. This CDR3 contains 15 residues. Here the CDR3 reads CATSRDQGHARTQYF. CDR3 nucleotides: TGTGCCACCAGCAGAGATCAGGGACACGCCAGGACCCAGTACTTC.

The rearrangement joins TRBV13 to TRBJ2-7; TRBD1 aligns across 7 bases. The CDR3 covers 14 residues. Trimming took 5 bases from V and 5 from J; bases not matched to a gene: 9. Germline V gene sequence: CDR1 PRHDT, CDR2 FYEKMQ (reference sequence). DNA for the CDR3: TGTGCCAGCAGCCGCAGGGACAGCGAGGACGAGCAGTACTTC. Its protein product is CASSRRDSEDEQYF.

V usage is TRBV6-5 and J usage is TRBJ1-5; D is unclear. The CDR3 has 12 residues. Deletions cut 6 bases from V and 3 bases from J, with 6 bases between. Looked up from germline, CDR1 is MNHEY and CDR2 is SVGAGI. The CDR3 is CASSQVNQPQHF. CDR3 in DNA: TGTGCCAGCAGCCAGGTCAATCAGCCCCAGCATTTT.